The T cell receptor beta chain under discussion was sequenced for a study of CXCR3-negative and CXCR3-positive naive CD8 T cells. cDNA libraries for TRB were generated by 5' RACE incorporating UMI labels. With the 5' RACE reads reprocessed, TCRdb shows one record per CDR3 protein and no DNA. The ten top clones account for 1.3%, within a sample of roughly 7,300 distinct CDR3 sequences. Study results and limitations: Naive CXCR3-positive and CXCR3-negative cells shared TRBV-TRBJ usage; memory cells diverged. CXCR3-positive naive cells carried more hydrophobic TRB CDR3s than CXCR3-negative ones.

CDR1 is SGHVS and CDR2 is FNYEAQ in the germline V gene. The length of the CDR3 is 16 residues. Its frequency marks this clonotype as medium-sized. The antigen is undetermined. This sequence was found in a human donor in good health. Some clones in this sample may be carry-over from other donors' samples. The sequenced sample consisted of naive CXCR3+ CD8+ T cells from blood. The subset denotes: CD45RO-CCR7+CD27+CD95- naive CD8+ T cells expressing CXCR3 (TNR3+). This rearrangement joins TRBV7-6 to TRBJ2-3; TCRdb's D call, TRBD2, is unchecked because there is no DNA. This chain's CDR3 is CASSLSSLAGEDTQYF.